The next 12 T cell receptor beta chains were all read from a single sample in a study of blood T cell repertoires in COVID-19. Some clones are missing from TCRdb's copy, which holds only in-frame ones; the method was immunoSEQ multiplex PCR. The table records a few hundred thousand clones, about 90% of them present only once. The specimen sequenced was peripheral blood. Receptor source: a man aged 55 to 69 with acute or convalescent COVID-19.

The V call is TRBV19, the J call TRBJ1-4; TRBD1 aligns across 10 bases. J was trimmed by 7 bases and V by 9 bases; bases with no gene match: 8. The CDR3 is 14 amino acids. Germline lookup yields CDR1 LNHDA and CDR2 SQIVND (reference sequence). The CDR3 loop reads CASKPTGGFEKLFF. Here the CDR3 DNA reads TGTGCCAGCAAGCCGACAGGGGGCTTTGAAAAACTGTTTTTT.

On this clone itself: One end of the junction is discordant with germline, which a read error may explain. The CDR3 DNA reads as TGTGCCGGCAGTTACCTCCCTTTCTCTGGGGCCAACGTCCTGACTTTC. The encoded protein is CAGSYLPFSGANVLTF. The chain couples TRBV6-5 to TRBJ2-6; D ambiguous. From germline, CDR1 is MNHEY and CDR2 SVGAGI. This CDR3 is 16 amino acids long.

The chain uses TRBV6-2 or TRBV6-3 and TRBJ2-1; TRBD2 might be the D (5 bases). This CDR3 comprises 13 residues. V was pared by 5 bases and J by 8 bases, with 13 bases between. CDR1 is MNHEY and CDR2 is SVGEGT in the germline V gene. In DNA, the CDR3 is TGTGCCAGCAGTGCGACGGGATCGCATGAGCAGTTCTTC. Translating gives CASSATGSHEQFF.

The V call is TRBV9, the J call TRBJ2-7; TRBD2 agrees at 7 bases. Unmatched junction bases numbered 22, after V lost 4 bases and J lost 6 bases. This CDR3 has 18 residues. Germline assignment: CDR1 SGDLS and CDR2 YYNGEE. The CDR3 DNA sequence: TGTGCCAGCAGCCCGCGATTGGCGGGAGACTACCTTACGACCGAGCAGTACTTC. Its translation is CASSPRLAGDYLTTEQYF.

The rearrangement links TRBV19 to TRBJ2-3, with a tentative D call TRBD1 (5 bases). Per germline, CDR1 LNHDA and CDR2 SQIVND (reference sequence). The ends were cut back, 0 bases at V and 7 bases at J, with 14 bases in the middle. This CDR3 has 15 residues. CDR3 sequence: CASSIDWGRDNTQYF. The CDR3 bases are TGTGCCAGTAGTATAGATTGGGGCAGGGATAATACGCAGTATTTT.

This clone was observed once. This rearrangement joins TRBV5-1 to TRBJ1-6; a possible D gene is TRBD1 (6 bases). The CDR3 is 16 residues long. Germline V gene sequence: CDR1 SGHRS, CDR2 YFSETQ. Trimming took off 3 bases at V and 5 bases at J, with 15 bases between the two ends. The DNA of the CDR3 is TGCGCCAGCAGCTCACCATCGGGACATAATAATTCACCCCTCCACTTT. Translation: CASSSPSGHNNSPLHF.

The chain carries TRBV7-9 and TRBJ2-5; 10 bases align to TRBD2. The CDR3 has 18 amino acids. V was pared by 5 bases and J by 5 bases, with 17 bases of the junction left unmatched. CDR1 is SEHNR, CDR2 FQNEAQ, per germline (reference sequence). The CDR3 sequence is CASSRPPASGRDWETQYF. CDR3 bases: TGTGCCAGCAGCCGCCCCCCGGCTAGCGGGAGAGATTGGGAGACCCAGTACTTC.

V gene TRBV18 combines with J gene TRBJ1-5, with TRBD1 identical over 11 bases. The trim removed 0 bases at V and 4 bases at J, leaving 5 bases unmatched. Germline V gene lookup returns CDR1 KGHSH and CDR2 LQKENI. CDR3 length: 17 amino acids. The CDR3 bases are TGTGCCAGCTCACCACCATCCGGGACAGGGGGGAATCAGCCCCAGCATTTT. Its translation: CASSPPSGTGGNQPQHF.

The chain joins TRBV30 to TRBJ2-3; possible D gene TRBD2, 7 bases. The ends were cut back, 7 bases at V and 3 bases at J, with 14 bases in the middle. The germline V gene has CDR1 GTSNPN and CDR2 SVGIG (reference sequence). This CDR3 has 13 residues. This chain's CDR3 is CASRGRGTDTQYF. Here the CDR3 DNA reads TGTGCCTCGAGGGGGAGGGGTACAGATACGCAGTATTTT.

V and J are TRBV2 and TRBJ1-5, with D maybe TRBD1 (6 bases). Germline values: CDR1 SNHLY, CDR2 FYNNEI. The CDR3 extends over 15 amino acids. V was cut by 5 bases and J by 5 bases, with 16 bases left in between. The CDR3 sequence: CASSSTSGQHQPQHF. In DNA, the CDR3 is TGTGCCAGCAGTTCAACCTCCGGACAGCATCAGCCCCAGCATTTT. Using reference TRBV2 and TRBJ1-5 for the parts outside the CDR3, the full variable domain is EPEVTQTPSHQVTQMGQEVILRCVPISNHLYFYWYRQILGQKVEFLVSFYNNEISEKSEIFDDQFSVERPDGSNFTLKIRSTKLEDSAMYFCASSSTSGQHQPQHFGDGTRLSIL.

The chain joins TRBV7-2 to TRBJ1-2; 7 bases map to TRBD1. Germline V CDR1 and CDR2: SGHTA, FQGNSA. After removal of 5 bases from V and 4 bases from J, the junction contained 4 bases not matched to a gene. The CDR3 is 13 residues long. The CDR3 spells CASSPTGAYGYTF. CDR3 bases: TGTGCCAGCAGCCCAACAGGGGCCTATGGCTACACCTTC.

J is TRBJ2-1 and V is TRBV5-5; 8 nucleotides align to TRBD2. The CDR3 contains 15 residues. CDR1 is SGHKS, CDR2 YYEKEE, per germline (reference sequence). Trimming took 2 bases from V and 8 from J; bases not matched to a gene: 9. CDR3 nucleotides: TGTGCCAGCAGCTTAAACAGCGGGAGCGGGGATGAGCAGTTCTTC. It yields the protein CASSLNSGSGDEQFF.